This entry lists 21 T cell receptor beta chains sequenced from one sample in a study of regulatory T cells in long-lasting Graves disease. The time point is: newly diagnosed GD, antithyroid drugs for less than 3 months. Scientists built the TCR library using RNA that was extracted from PBMCs. In building TCR beta libraries, iRepertoire HTBI primers were used together with Arm-PCR of CDR3 regions. TCRdb used MiXCR to reprocess the multiplex PCR reads, holding one entry per CDR3 protein. The repertoire holds about 440,000 distinct CDR3 sequences, with 15% as singletons. These records were also assigned to another study, of T cells in Graves' hyperthyroidism and ophthalmopathy.

Material: peripheral blood mononuclear cells (PBMCs), obtained at new diagnosis, from a patient treated with antithyroid drugs. The receptors originated from a young woman with Graves disease.

Only a few counts were recorded for this clonotype. Being one base from a much bigger clone, this may be a read error. The CDR3 DNA reads TGTGCCAGCACCTTAGGTGGGCCCAGCTACAATGAGCAGCTCTTC. Translating it yields CASTLGGPSYNEQLF. The chain employs TRBV28 and TRBJ2-1; D gene unclear. Germline V gene data show CDR1 as MDHEN and CDR2 as SYDVKM. This CDR3 region has 15 residues.

This clonotype was counted at least ten times. The chain links TRBV20-1 to TRBJ1-5, with a tentative D call TRBD1 (5 bases). The CDR3 has 13 residues. The germline V gene has CDR1 DFQATT and CDR2 SNEGSKA (reference sequence). Trimming left V 5 bases short and J 4 bases short, with 12 bases between. The CDR3 loop is CSAFSGKNQPQHF. The CDR3, as DNA: TGCAGTGCTTTCTCAGGGAAGAATCAGCCCCAGCATTTT.

This clonotype occurred many times. The chain combines TRBV5-1 with TRBJ2-3; the match to TRBD2 covers 7 bases. Germline V gene sequence: CDR1 SGHRS, CDR2 YFSETQ. The V segment lost 0 bases and the J segment 2 bases; nucleotides outside the gene matches: 6. The CDR3 runs 16 residues. CDR3 protein: CASSLGAGLLTDTQYF. In DNA, the CDR3 is TGCGCCAGCAGCTTGGGAGCGGGACTACTCACAGATACGCAGTATTTT.

This clonotype was counted many times. The gene calls are TRBV20-1 and TRBJ2-7, with a possible D match to TRBD1 (6 bases). The CDR3 is 13 residues long. Trimming took off 3 bases at V and 0 bases at J, with 9 bases between the two ends. Germline V gives CDR1 DFQATT, CDR2 SNEGSKA (reference sequence). CDR3 DNA sequence: TGCAGTGCTAGTAACAGGGCCTCCTACGAGCAGTACTTC. Its translation is CSASNRASYEQYF.

The chain is built from TRBV29-1 and TRBJ2-3, with TRBD1 matching over 9 bases. Germline V gene data show CDR1 as SQVTM and CDR2 as ANQGSEA. Trimming cost V 1 base and J 7 bases; bases outside gene matches: 6. The length of the CDR3 is 14 residues. The CDR3 protein is CSVEAGQGLNTQYF. CDR3 nucleotide sequence: TGCAGCGTTGAAGCGGGACAGGGCTTAAATACGCAGTATTTT.

Only a few counts were recorded for this clonotype. The genes are TRBV12-3 or TRBV12-4 and TRBJ1-6; tentative D call: TRBD1 (5 bases). This CDR3 has 16 amino acids. V was cut by 2 bases and J by 2 bases, with 10 bases left in between. The CDR3: CASSLRGGAYNSPLHF. In DNA form, the CDR3 reads TGTGCCAGCAGTTTAAGGGGAGGGGCCTATAATTCACCCCTCCACTTT.

This clonotype showed up many times. V is TRBV6-1 and J is TRBJ2-1, with TRBD2 matching over 10 bases. The CDR3 has 17 amino acids. V shed 5 bases, J shed 3 bases, and the junction held 10 bases outside the gene matches. Germline CDR1 and CDR2: MNHNS and SASEGT. The chain's CDR3 is CASSPRRRTSGYNEQFF. CDR3 bases: TGTGCCAGCAGTCCGCGCCGACGGACTAGCGGCTACAATGAGCAGTTCTTC.

This clonotype was found a few times. The rearrangement links TRBV2 to TRBJ2-5; weak D call: TRBD2 (6 bases). The CDR3 runs to 14 residues. V lost 5 bases, J lost 1 base, and 11 bases lay in between. Germline CDR1 SNHLY, CDR2 FYNNEI. The CDR3 bases are TGTGCCAGCAGTCACCGGGACTCCCAAGAGACCCAGTACTTC. Protein sequence: CASSHRDSQETQYF.

The chain combines TRBV25-1 with TRBJ2-2; weak D call: TRBD1 (6 bases). The CDR3 is 16 residues long. Germline V gene data show CDR1 as MGHDK and CDR2 as SYGVNS. V lost 5 bases and J lost 4, with 17 bases in between. CDR3 sequence reads: CASSSSGAQGTGELFF. CDR3 nucleotides: TGTGCCAGCAGTTCCTCAGGGGCGCAGGGCACCGGGGAGCTGTTTTTT.

This clonotype was counted ten times or more. The DNA for the CDR3 is TGTGCCAGCAGGATTACTAGCGAAGCAGATACGCAGTATTTT. It translates to CASRITSEADTQYF. This chain connects TRBV2 to TRBJ2-3; TRBD2 matches at 7 bases. Germline V gene sequence: CDR1 SNHLY, CDR2 FYNNEI. With V trimmed by 6 bases and J by 4 bases, 7 bases remained unmatched. This CDR3 comprises 14 residues.

The V gene is TRBV24-1, the J gene TRBJ1-2; D possibly corresponds to TRBD1 (5 bases). Trimming took off 9 bases at V and 1 base at J, with 11 bases between the two ends. Germline V lookup: CDR1 KGHDR, CDR2 SFDVKD. The CDR3 extends over 13 amino acids. This CDR3 reads CATSQTDNYGYTF. Written as DNA, the CDR3 is TGTGCCACCTCACAGACAGATAACTATGGCTACACCTTC.

This clonotype was counted at least ten times. This sequence joins TRBV13 and TRBJ2-1; 12 bases are a match to TRBD2. Germline loops: CDR1 PRHDT, CDR2 FYEKMQ (reference sequence). V was pared by 6 bases and J by 7 bases, with 7 bases of the junction left unmatched. This CDR3 comprises 15 residues. Written as DNA, the CDR3 is TGTGCCAGCAGTTTGACTAGCGGGAGTTTAAATGAGCAGTTCTTC. As protein: CASSLTSGSLNEQFF.

This clonotype appeared a few times. The V gene is TRBV5-5, the J gene TRBJ2-7; 8 nucleotides line up with TRBD1. CDR1 and CDR2 (germline): SGHKS, YYEKEE (reference sequence). This CDR3 has 18 residues. V shed 4 bases and J 0 bases; nucleotides not matched to a gene: 15. In nucleotides, the CDR3 is TGTGCCAGCAGCCCCATCACTTACCGGGACAGGACCTCCTACGAGCAGTACTTC. It codes for CASSPITYRDRTSYEQYF.

This clonotype was found many times. The chain uses TRBV27 and TRBJ2-5, with 7 positions matching TRBD2. This CDR3 comprises 14 residues. J lost 1 base, V lost 5 bases, and 4 bases had no gene match. The V gene's germline CDR1 is MNHEY and CDR2 SMNVEV (reference sequence). CDR3: CASSLRLAQETQYF. Here the CDR3 DNA reads TGTGCCAGCAGTCTAAGACTAGCCCAAGAGACCCAGTACTTC.

CDR3 residues: CASSLDVAPGANVLTF. The CDR3 nucleotides read TGTGCCAGCAGTTTAGATGTAGCGCCAGGGGCCAACGTCCTGACTTTC. This chain uses TRBV12-3 or TRBV12-4 with TRBJ2-6; TRBD2 is a possible D gene (5 bases). This CDR3 contains 16 residues. V was cut by 1 base and J by 4 bases, with 11 bases left in between.

The rearrangement joins TRBV2 to TRBJ1-1, with 8 bases identical to TRBD1. With V trimmed by 6 bases and J by 12 bases, 9 bases remained unmatched. CDR1 is SNHLY and CDR2 is FYNNEI in the germline V gene. This CDR3 is built from 12 residues. The CDR3 sequence is CASSGDRMRTFF. In DNA, the CDR3 is TGTGCCAGCAGCGGGGACAGGATGAGAACTTTCTTT.

This sequence joins TRBV20-1 and TRBJ1-5, with unresolved D. Trimming took off 4 bases at V and 4 bases at J, with 8 bases between the two ends. CDR1 DFQATT and CDR2 SNEGSKA come from the germline V gene (reference sequence). This CDR3 has 12 residues. The CDR3 DNA reads as TGCAGTGCTAAAACGGGGAATCAGCCCCAGCATTTT. Amino acids: CSAKTGNQPQHF.

This clonotype was seen at least ten times. The chain has TRBV5-1 and TRBJ1-2; D call uncertain. V was clipped by 0 bases and J by 3 bases, with 9 bases between them. There are 14 residues in the CDR3. Germline CDR1 reads SGHRS; CDR2 reads YFSETQ. The chain's CDR3 is CASSLVSSYYGYTF. Written as DNA, the CDR3 is TGCGCCAGCAGCTTGGTGTCCAGCTACTATGGCTACACCTTC.

Notes on this clonotype: A read error is likely here: a far larger clone is one base away. The CDR3 DNA sequence: TGTGTCAGCGGACCGGGACAGGGGGTTACCGGGCAAGAGACCCAGTACTTC. It yields the protein CVSGPGQGVTGQETQYF. The chain joins TRBV6-8 to TRBJ2-5; TRBD1 matches at 11 bases. Germline assignment: CDR1 MNHGY and CDR2 SAAAGT. The CDR3 is 17 amino acids.

There are a few counts of this clonotype. The CDR3 reads CSASMHGAVSTEAFF. CDR3 bases: TGCAGTGCTAGCATGCACGGGGCGGTTAGCACTGAAGCTTTCTTT. J is TRBJ1-1 and V is TRBV20-1, with a weak D call TRBD1 (5 bases). V gave up 3 bases and J gave up 4 bases, with 18 bases separating them. This CDR3 comprises 15 residues. CDR1 DFQATT and CDR2 SNEGSKA come from the germline V gene (reference sequence).

This chain uses TRBV5-5 with TRBJ2-5; D gene unclear. The CDR3 is 13 amino acids. The germline V gene has CDR1 SGHKS and CDR2 YYEKEE (reference sequence). Trimming cost V 2 bases and J 1 base, with 6 bases left between them. CDR3 in DNA: TGTGCCAGCAGCTTTGACCCCCAAGAGACCCAGTACTTC. This codes for CASSFDPQETQYF.